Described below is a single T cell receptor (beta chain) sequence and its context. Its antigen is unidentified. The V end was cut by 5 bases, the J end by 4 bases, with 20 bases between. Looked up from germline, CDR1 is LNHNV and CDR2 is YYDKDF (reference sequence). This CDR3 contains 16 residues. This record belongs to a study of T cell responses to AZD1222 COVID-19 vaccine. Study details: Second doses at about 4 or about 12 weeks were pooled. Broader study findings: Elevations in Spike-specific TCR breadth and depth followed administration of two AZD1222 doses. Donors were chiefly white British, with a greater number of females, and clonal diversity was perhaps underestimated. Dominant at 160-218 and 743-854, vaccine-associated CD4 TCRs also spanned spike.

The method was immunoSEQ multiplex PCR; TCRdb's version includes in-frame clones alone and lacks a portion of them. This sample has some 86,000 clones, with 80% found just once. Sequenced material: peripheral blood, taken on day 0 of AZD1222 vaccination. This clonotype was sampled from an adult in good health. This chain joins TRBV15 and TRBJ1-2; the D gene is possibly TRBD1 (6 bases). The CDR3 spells CATSPLEGVGIYGYTF. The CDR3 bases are TGTGCCACCAGCCCCCTGGAGGGGGTTGGTATCTATGGCTACACCTTC.